These 14 T cell receptor beta chains originate from one sample sequenced in a study of cytomegalovirus exposure and HLA in healthy donors. The PCR contained 60 Vbeta and 13 Jbeta primers. Profiling relied on immunoSEQ multiplex PCR, and the TCRdb table lists in-frame clones only, not all of them. The sample includes approximately 160,000 clones, 84% of them seen just once. The sequenced sample consisted of PBMCs. The receptors originated from a girl aged 10 to 17 in good health and CMV-seropositive.

The table lists this clone with a count of one. The chain couples TRBV9 to TRBJ2-5; D not resolved. Germline V gene lookup returns CDR1 SGDLS and CDR2 YYNGEE. Between the trimmed V and J ends, which lost 0 bases and 4 bases, there was a span of 4 bases. The length of the CDR3 is 12 residues. The CDR3 nucleotides read TGTGCCAGCAGCGTAGGAGGAGAGACCCAGTACTTC. Translation: CASSVGGETQYF.

V gene TRBV5-4 combines with J gene TRBJ2-7; TRBD1 is a possible D gene (5 bases). Germline values: CDR1 SGHNT, CDR2 YYREEE (reference sequence). Between the trimmed V and J ends, which lost 2 bases and 6 bases, there was a span of 9 bases. The length of the CDR3 is 12 residues. The CDR3 DNA reads TGTGCCAGCAGCTTTGCAGGGTTCGAGCAGTACTTC. It specifies CASSFAGFEQYF.

This chain links TRBV7-3 with TRBJ1-1; D is unclear. The V gene lost 1 base and the J gene lost 3 bases, with 6 bases spanning the gap. This CDR3 is 13 amino acids long. CDR1 and CDR2 from the germline V gene are SGHTA and FQGTGA. Here the CDR3 reads CASSLMSDTEAFF. The DNA for the CDR3 is TGTGCCAGCAGCTTAATGTCAGACACTGAAGCTTTCTTT.

V is TRBV7-2 and J is TRBJ1-4; D may be TRBD1 (6 bases). Deletions cut 1 base from V and 0 bases from J, with 12 bases between. CDR3 size: 17 residues. Germline V CDR1 and CDR2: SGHTA, FQGNSA. CDR3 nucleotides: TGTGCCAGCAGCTTAGAGCGGACAGAACCAACTAATGAAAAACTGTTTTTT. Its protein product is CASSLERTEPTNEKLFF.

The J gene is TRBJ1-1, the V gene TRBV2; TRBD1 aligns across 9 bases. Germline lookup yields CDR1 SNHLY and CDR2 FYNNEI. The CDR3 has 12 residues. V shed 6 bases, J shed 4 bases, and the junction held 0 bases outside the gene matches. CDR3 in DNA: TGTGCCAGCAGGACAGGGGGCACTGAAGCTTTCTTT. Its translation is CASRTGGTEAFF.

The chain couples TRBV19 to TRBJ1-2; D ambiguous. The CDR3 extends over 13 amino acids. Germline V lookup: CDR1 LNHDA, CDR2 SQIVND (reference sequence). Trimming removed 2 bases from V and 2 bases from J, with 6 bases in between. This CDR3 reads CASSIRLNYGYTF. The CDR3 DNA follows: TGTGCCAGTAGTATAAGACTCAACTATGGCTACACCTTC.

The J gene is TRBJ2-7, the V gene TRBV6-5, with D hard to call. Germline lookup yields CDR1 MNHEY and CDR2 SVGAGI. V lost 5 bases, J lost 0 bases, and 5 bases lay in between. This CDR3 has 12 amino acids. The CDR3 DNA reads as TGTGCCAGCAGTCCCGTCTCCTACGAGCAGTACTTC. Translated: CASSPVSYEQYF.

V is TRBV5-4 and J is TRBJ1-4, with 7 nucleotides matching TRBD1. The junction had 10 bases not matched to a gene; V was cut back by 3 bases and J by 8 bases. This CDR3 has 15 residues. Germline V lookup: CDR1 SGHNT, CDR2 YYREEE (reference sequence). The CDR3 DNA reads as TGTGCCAGCAGCTCGCCCCGACCAGGGGGGGAAAAACTGTTTTTT. Translated, it gives CASSSPRPGGEKLFF. Complete variable domain (other parts from reference TRBV5-4 and TRBJ1-4): ETGVTQSPTHLIKTRGQQVTLRCSSQSGHNTVSWYQQALGQGPQFIFQYYREEENGRGNFPPRFSGLQFPNYSSELNVNALELDDSALYLCASSSPRPGGEKLFFGSGTQLSVL.

A few counts support this clone. The J gene is TRBJ2-5, the V gene TRBV12-2; TRBD2, the D gene given by the table, was not confirmed from the DNA. TRBV12-2 constitutes a pseudogene. CDR3 length equals 15 residues. CDR3 loop: CASRTTTIPEGKQYF. In DNA, the CDR3 is TGTGCAAGTCGCACGACGACGATTCCCGAGGGAAAGCAGTACTTC.

CDR3 sequence: CASSLDRANSPLHF. The DNA for the CDR3 is TGTGCCAGCAGCCTTGACAGGGCAAATTCACCCCTCCACTTT. The chain recombines TRBV6-5 with TRBJ1-6; 7 bases map to TRBD1. J lost 7 bases, V lost 6 bases, and 6 bases had no gene match. Germline CDR1 and CDR2: MNHEY and SVGAGI. The CDR3 is 14 residues long.

The rearrangement uses TRBV2 and TRBJ2-5; D perhaps matches TRBD2 (6 bases). In germline, CDR1 is SNHLY, CDR2 FYNNEI. CDR3 length: 13 residues. V was shortened by 8 bases and J by 6 bases, with 16 bases between the two germline ends. The chain's CDR3 is CASVTSSVQTQYF. In DNA form, the CDR3 reads TGTGCCAGCGTGACTAGTTCGGTGCAGACCCAGTACTTC. The variable domain in full, with the rest retrieved from reference TRBV2 and TRBJ2-5, is EPEVTQTPSHQVTQMGQEVILRCVPISNHLYFYWYRQILGQKVEFLVSFYNNEISEKSEIFDDQFSVERPDGSNFTLKIRSTKLEDSAMYFCASVTSSVQTQYFGPGTRLLVL.

V gene TRBV5-1 combines with J gene TRBJ2-5, with TRBD1 as a possible D gene (5 bases). In germline, CDR1 is SGHRS, CDR2 YFSETQ. The CDR3 has 14 residues. V was trimmed by 0 bases and J by 5 bases, leaving 11 bases between them. The CDR3, as DNA: TGCGCCAGCAGCTTGGGGGGCCTTGGGGAGACCCAGTACTTC. Translated, it gives CASSLGGLGETQYF.

V gene TRBV30 combines with J gene TRBJ2-3, with TRBD2 matching over 8 bases. This CDR3 is 15 amino acids long. CDR1 is GTSNPN, CDR2 SVGIG, per germline (reference sequence). J lost 2 bases, V lost 2 bases, and 6 bases had no gene match. In DNA form, the CDR3 reads TGTGCCTGGAGTACCAGCGGGGGCATCACAGATACGCAGTATTTT. It encodes CAWSTSGGITDTQYF. Full variable domain (remainder filled in from reference TRBV30 and TRBJ2-3): SQTIHQWPATLVQPVGSPLSLECTVEGTSNPNLYWYRQAAGRGLQLLFYSVGIGQISSEVPQNLSASRPQDRQFILSSKKLLLSDSGFYLCAWSTSGGITDTQYFGPGTRLTVL.

V usage is TRBV9 and J usage is TRBJ2-5, with a weak D call TRBD2 (7 bases). CDR1 is SGDLS, CDR2 YYNGEE, per germline. The CDR3 runs to 16 residues. V dropped 4 bases and J dropped 2 bases, with 18 bases sitting between them. Here the CDR3 reads CASSPQGRALQETQYF. The CDR3, as DNA: TGTGCCAGCAGCCCCCAGGGGAGGGCACTACAAGAGACCCAGTACTTC.